This T cell receptor beta chain was recovered during a study of shared clonotypes between healthy human individuals. Study in general: The plates for each donor numbered three CD4 naive, three CD4 memory, two CD8 naive and one CD8 memory.

Donation came from healthy HIV-negative adults that had no recent acute infections or vaccinations. An assay was performed, and its level was deep. Generated by immunoSEQ multiplex PCR, the TCRdb table keeps only in-frame clones and is missing some. The sample records over 2 million clones, 85% to 95% being singletons. V lost 4 bases and J lost 2, with 14 bases in between. The CDR3 sequence is 16 residues long. CDR1 and CDR2 from the germline V gene are MDHEN and SYDVKM. Sequences were obtained from naive CD4+ T cells from PBMCs. Regarding subset: CD45RA+ positively selected. The gene calls are TRBV28 and TRBJ1-4, with D possibly TRBD1 on 5 matching bases. The origin of this receptor is a man younger than 35 in good health. Some clones in this sample may be carry-over from other donors' samples. The CDR3 DNA reads TGTGCCAGCAGTTCGGGAGGGACCCCCACTAATGAAAAACTGTTTTTT. Residues: CASSSGGTPTNEKLFF.